This T cell receptor (beta chain) was sequenced during a study of T-cell memory formation after mild COVID-19. MiXCR, run by TCRdb on the 5' RACE reads, gives a single entry per CDR3 protein. Altogether approximately 45,000 distinct CDR3 sequences are present, 6% to 7% being singletons, with the ten largest covering about 0.8%. CDR1 and CDR2 from the germline V gene are SGHTA and FQGNSA. The ends were cut back, 5 bases at V and 9 bases at J, with 14 bases in the middle. This CDR3 spans 13 amino acids. The chain couples TRBV7-2 to TRBJ2-1; possibly TRBD2 for D (6 bases). Sequencing was carried out using PBMCs or a T cell subset sorted from them (not recorded which). The TCR originated in an adult who had mild COVID-19 (a few samples of this study predate the infection). Cell type and time point are not known. The CDR3 region has the DNA TGTGCCAGCAGCCGGGCGTCCGGGGGTGAGCAGTTCTTC. Translation: CASSRASGGEQFF. Filled out from reference TRBV7-2 and TRBJ2-1, the complete variable domain reads GAGVSQSPSNKVTEKGKDVELRCDPISGHTALYWYRQSLGQGLEFLIYFQGNSAPDKSGLPSDRFSAERTGGSVSTLTIQRTQQEDSAVYLCASSRASGGEQFFGPGTRLTVL.